These T cell receptor beta chains were read from a single sample in a study of naive and memory T cell subsets. MiXCR, applied by TCRdb to the UMI-ligation and nested PCR reads, yields one record per CDR3 protein. The sample lists tens of thousands of distinct CDR3 sequences, 9.5% to 12% occurring once. Sequencing was performed on skin, taken from a tuberculin skin test site. These receptors were taken from an adult in good health. Both conserved end residues are part of each CDR3.

cdr3_aa,v_call
CSGRIFQETQYF,TRBV29-1
CGAEENYGYTF,TRBV20-1
CASSPHSRCEEKLFF,TRBV28
CASSPLQVGDDYGYTF,TRBV27
CSARDLVRETQYF,TRBV20-1
CASSQTEYGYTF,TRBV12-3/TRBV12-4
CSAQGYNQPQHF,TRBV29-1
CASSLSGSNTEAFF,TRBV12-3/TRBV12-4
CASSLDPRRQGMGYYEQYF,TRBV11-3
CASSELTRPTIYF,TRBV3-1
CASSLAGTNTGELFF,TRBV5-1
CASSRIQSFGGGSTGELFF,TRBV13
CASSLTGVNSPLHF,TRBV7-9
CASSYSSSGGCYNEQFF,TRBV6-6
CSVETSGGRSFYNEQFF,TRBV29-1
CASSAPGGYSNQPQHF,TRBV6-1
CASSFFRQETQYF,TRBV7-8
CASSPGTGKDTEAFF,TRBV3-1
CASTRNTEAFF,TRBV6-2/TRBV6-3
CASREKTSGLGYNEQFF,TRBV6-1
CSAREVGRNTEAFF,TRBV20-1
CSARELAGSYEQYF,TRBV20-1
CASSLSGRAEAFF,TRBV27
CSAQGQNTEAFF,TRBV20-1
CASWYGLENTEAFF,TRBV6-5
CASSARGSGYEQYF,TRBV6-6
CASSLSGGAGDTQYF,TRBV12-3/TRBV12-4
CASSKGQDTEAFF,TRBV21-1
CSATSAGGDTGELFF,TRBV20-1
CAWSTRERDTQYF,TRBV30
CASSLGLAGVSPRETQYF,TRBV5-4
CASRVLPSGNTIYF,TRBV2
CASSMEQGAYEQYF,TRBV19
CSAYPGTGGGNGYTF,TRBV20-1
CASSWEQGGPQHF,TRBV7-9
CASSLAGGPKEQFF,TRBV28
CASSQDMDEQFF,TRBV4-1
CAWSWGDNEQFF,TRBV30
CASSLYGTPSNQPQHF,TRBV27
CASRQIPREAEAGDEQFF,TRBV7-2
CASSQGQYNEQFF,TRBV14
CASSLGGRGIGEKLFF,TRBV5-1
CASSMGQGDYNYGYTF,TRBV19
CSAEAGVKTSTDTQYF,TRBV20-1
CASSLRDQETQYF,TRBV12-3/TRBV12-4
CASSDSRSGGTYNEQFF,TRBV7-2
CASSIDNRVIAKNIQYF,TRBV19
CASSRTSGGETQYF,TRBV12-3/TRBV12-4
CASSVRNSMNTEAFF,TRBV9
CASSYSRGTSGNTIYF,TRBV6-6
CASLSGTDTQYF,TRBV7-8
CASAPGLGTEAFF,TRBV6-2/TRBV6-3
CSARAAELAGGSATQYF,TRBV20-1
CSVSGTLGEKLFF,TRBV20-1
CASSIGTSGGWTGELFF,TRBV6-1
CAWAIGGVSGANVLTF,TRBV30
CASNNGQHTDTQYF,TRBV9
CASSQEAPRAQYF,TRBV4-1
CSARDWTSHNEQFF,TRBV20-1